The 13 T cell receptor beta chains listed next were all sequenced from one sample in a study of blood T cell repertoires in COVID-19. Profiled with immunoSEQ multiplex PCR; TCRdb holds only in-frame clones, not every one. This sample has about 180,000 clones, with just over 85% found just once. The sequenced material came from peripheral blood. Receptors originate from a man aged 50 to 59 with active or convalescent COVID-19.

The V and J genes are TRBV24-1 and TRBJ2-3; TRBD2 matches 10 bases. V was clipped by 3 bases and J by 4 bases; unmatched bases: 6. Germline CDR1 KGHDR, CDR2 SFDVKD. CDR3 length: 16 amino acids. The CDR3 DNA sequence: TGTGCCACCAGTGATGCTAGCGGGAGTTCCCCAGATACGCAGTATTTT. Its protein is CATSDASGSSPDTQYF.

This chain links TRBV5-1 with TRBJ1-1, with D hard to call. Germline V gives CDR1 SGHRS, CDR2 YFSETQ. This CDR3 has 15 amino acids. Trimming shortened V by 0 bases and J by 3 bases, and 12 bases separated the two germline ends. CDR3 amino acids: CASSLGPTGDTEAFF. The CDR3 bases are TGCGCCAGCAGCTTGGGCCCAACGGGTGACACTGAAGCTTTCTTT.

CDR3 DNA: TGTGCCAGCAGTTTAGGACAGGGTCGTACCTATGGCTACACCTTC. Protein product: CASSLGQGRTYGYTF. The V call is TRBV6-5, the J call TRBJ1-2; 8 bases are shared with TRBD1. The length of the CDR3 is 15 residues. Germline V lookup: CDR1 MNHEY, CDR2 SVGAGI. V trimming: 4 bases; J trimming: 4 bases; junction bases outside the gene matches: 8.

The chain links TRBV12-5 to TRBJ2-3, with D maybe TRBD1 (5 bases). The CDR3 has 13 amino acids. From germline, CDR1 is LGHNT and CDR2 FRNRAP. Trimming cost V 6 bases and J 3 bases, with 10 bases left between them. The CDR3 reads CASGLQGTDTQYF. CDR3 nucleotide sequence: TGTGCTAGTGGACTCCAGGGTACAGATACGCAGTATTTT.

This chain connects TRBV5-6 to TRBJ1-6; TRBD1 agrees at 8 bases. The V and J ends lost 0 bases and 9 bases, in that order; junction bases with no gene match: 2. This CDR3 comprises 14 residues. Per germline, CDR1 SGHDT and CDR2 YYEEEE. CDR3 protein: CASSLDRGSSPLHF. DNA of the CDR3: TGTGCCAGCAGCTTGGACAGGGGGAGTTCACCCCTCCACTTT.

In DNA form, the CDR3 reads TGTGCCTGGGGCCCGAAAGGGGCTGGAAACACCATATATTTT. This codes for CAWGPKGAGNTIYF. The rearrangement joins TRBV30 to TRBJ1-3, with D perhaps matching TRBD1 (5 bases). Germline V gene data show CDR1 as GTSNPN and CDR2 as SVGIG (reference sequence). Trimming left V 5 bases short and J 2 bases short, with 13 bases between. CDR3 length: 14 residues.

The chain is built from TRBV5-3 and TRBJ2-7; 9 bases line up with TRBD1. TRBV5-3 is labeled an ORF, and its function is uncertain. With 4 bases clipped from V and 2 bases from J, the junction kept 7 bases outside the gene matches. This CDR3 spans 15 amino acids. CDR3 in DNA: TGTGCCAGAAGCCAGCCGGGACAGGGACCCTACGAGCAGTACTTC. It codes for CARSQPGQGPYEQYF.

This sequence joins TRBV11-2 and TRBJ2-5; 8 positions match TRBD2. V was clipped by 2 bases and J by 1 base; unmatched bases: 6. This CDR3 has 16 residues. CDR1 SGHAT and CDR2 FQNNGV come from the germline V gene. CDR3 region: CASSLQDSGVQETQYF. CDR3 nucleotide sequence: TGTGCCAGCAGCTTACAGGATAGCGGGGTCCAAGAGACCCAGTACTTC. Full variable domain (remainder filled in from reference TRBV11-2 and TRBJ2-5): EAGVAQSPRYKIIEKRQSVAFWCNPISGHATLYWYQQILGQGPKLLIQFQNNGVVDDSQLPKDRFSAERLKGVDSTLKIQPAKLEDSAVYLCASSLQDSGVQETQYFGPGTRLLVL.

The V call is TRBV21-1, the J call TRBJ2-5; the table's TRBD2 call for D was not verified on the DNA. TRBV21-1 is a documented pseudogene. This CDR3 contains 13 residues. The CDR3 is CASSNRSVETQYF. CDR3 DNA sequence: TGTGCCAGCAGCAATCGTTCCGTAGAGACCCAGTACTTC.

To note about this clone: The same CDR3 arises from other DNA sequences in this sample as well. This chain links TRBV29-1 with TRBJ1-3, with no clear D. Germline loops: CDR1 SQVTM, CDR2 ANQGSEA. Between the trimmed V and J ends, which lost 6 bases and 1 base, there was a span of 7 bases. The CDR3 is made up of 12 amino acids. The CDR3, as DNA: TGCAGCGTAGAGGATTCTGGAAACACCATATATTTT. Encoded protein: CSVEDSGNTIYF.

The chain employs TRBV3-1 (or the pseudogene TRBV3-2) and TRBJ1-1; D is undetermined. The germline V and J ends were trimmed by 4 bases and 8 bases, with 11 bases remaining between them. This CDR3 region has 12 residues. Germline CDR1 reads LGHDT; CDR2 reads YNNKEL (reference sequence). CDR3: CASSRQAREAFF. The CDR3 bases are TGTGCCAGCAGCCGCCAAGCGAGGGAAGCTTTCTTT.

The V and J genes are TRBV7-2 and TRBJ2-5, with D perhaps TRBD1 (6 bases). The CDR3 is made up of 16 amino acids. The germline V and J ends were trimmed by 1 base and 2 bases, with 14 bases remaining between them. Germline-derived CDR1 and CDR2 are SGHTA and FQGNSA. CDR3 amino acids: CASSLGGSRGQETQYF. CDR3 bases: TGTGCCAGCAGCTTAGGGGGCTCGAGGGGGCAAGAGACCCAGTACTTC.

This chain joins TRBV28 and TRBJ1-4; TRBD1 aligns across 8 bases. The CDR3 is 15 amino acids. After removal of 6 bases from V and 3 bases from J, the junction contained 6 bases not matched to a gene. Germline V gene data show CDR1 as MDHEN and CDR2 as SYDVKM. CDR3 nucleotides: TGTGCCAGCAGAACGGACAGGGCCTCTAATGAAAAACTGTTTTTT. Protein: CASRTDRASNEKLFF.